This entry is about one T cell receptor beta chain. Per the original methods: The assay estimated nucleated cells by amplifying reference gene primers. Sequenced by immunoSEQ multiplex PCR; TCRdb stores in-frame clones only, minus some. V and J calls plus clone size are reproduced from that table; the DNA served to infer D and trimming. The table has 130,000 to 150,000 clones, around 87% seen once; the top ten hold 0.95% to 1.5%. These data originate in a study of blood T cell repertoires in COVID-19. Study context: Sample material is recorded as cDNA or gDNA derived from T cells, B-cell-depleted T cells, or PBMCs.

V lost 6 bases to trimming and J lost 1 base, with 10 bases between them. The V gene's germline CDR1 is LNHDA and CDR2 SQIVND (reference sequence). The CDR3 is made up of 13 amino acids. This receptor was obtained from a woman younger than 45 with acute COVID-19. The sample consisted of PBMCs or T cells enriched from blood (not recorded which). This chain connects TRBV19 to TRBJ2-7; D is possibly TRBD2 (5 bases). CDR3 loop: CASRTRSSYEQYF. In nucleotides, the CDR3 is TGTGCCAGTAGAACTAGATCTTCCTACGAGCAGTACTTC.